This TCR beta chain was captured by sequencing in a study of blood T cell repertoires in COVID-19. Turning to the study itself: Material from acute and convalescent COVID-19 was sourced from the United States, Italy and Spain. The cDNA or gDNA used as material had been derived from T cells, B-cell-depleted T cells, or PBMCs.

Original handling: Estimation of nucleated cell counts relied on the amplification of reference gene primers. The table came from immunoSEQ multiplex PCR; TCRdb's copy has only in-frame clones and leaves some out. That table supplies the V and J calls and clone size; D and trimming were determined from the DNA. The sample records 90,000 to 130,000 clones, 75% to 85% being singletons. What was sequenced was peripheral blood. This TCR derives from a man in his 70s with acute or convalescent COVID-19.

CDR3 in DNA: TGTGCCAGCAGCCGGGTGAGGGGGCGAGGGAACACTGAAGCTTTCTTT. Its protein is CASSRVRGRGNTEAFF. The chain couples TRBV5-4 to TRBJ1-1; TRBD1 aligns across 7 bases. V lost 4 bases to trimming and J lost 1 base; unmatched junction nucleotides: 10. In germline, CDR1 is SGHNT, CDR2 YYREEE (reference sequence). The CDR3 runs to 16 residues.